These 25 T cell receptor beta chains share one sample of origin, sequenced in a study of CD8 T cells in ankylosing spondylitis. TCRdb re-analysed the 5' RACE reads in MiXCR, keeping a single row per CDR3 protein. The table shows a few hundred thousand distinct CDR3 sequences, with about 24% occurring only once. The sample comprised blood, either unsorted or a sorted T cell fraction (not recorded which). All receptors come from a male donor with ankylosing spondylitis or in good health (not recorded which).

The chain employs TRBV7-2 and TRBJ1-2; D is perhaps TRBD1 (6 bases). CDR1 is SGHTA and CDR2 is FQGNSA in the germline V gene. The V end was cut by 1 base, the J end by 4 bases, with 7 bases between. The CDR3 is 13 amino acids. The CDR3 loop reads CASSLDRVYGYTF. CDR3 nucleotide sequence: TGTGCCAGCAGCTTAGACAGGGTCTATGGCTACACCTTC. The variable domain in full, with the rest retrieved from reference TRBV7-2 and TRBJ1-2, is GAGVSQSPSNKVTEKGKDVELRCDPISGHTALYWYRQSLGQGLEFLIYFQGNSAPDKSGLPSDRFSAERTGGSVSTLTIQRTQQEDSAVYLCASSLDRVYGYTFGSGTRLTVV.

The V call is TRBV12-3 or TRBV12-4, the J call TRBJ2-5, with 13 bases that match TRBD2. The CDR3 totals 16 residues. V lost 7 bases to trimming and J lost 5 bases; unmatched junction nucleotides: 10. DNA of the CDR3: TGTGCCAGCACCCCGATACTAGCGGGGGGGCCTGAGACCCAGTACTTC. As protein: CASTPILAGGPETQYF.

This clonotype was recorded many times. The V gene is TRBV12-3 or TRBV12-4, the J gene TRBJ2-2, with D possibly being TRBD1 or TRBD2 (5 bases each). The CDR3 contains 15 residues. V was shortened by 3 bases and J by 7 bases, with 15 bases between the two germline ends. The CDR3 nucleotides read TGTGCCAGCAGTTTGATGGGGGAAGTCGGCGGGGAGCTGTTTTTT. This gives the protein CASSLMGEVGGELFF.

The chain has TRBV6-5 and TRBJ2-2; 8 nucleotides match TRBD1. V shed 4 bases, J shed 1 base, and the junction held 5 bases outside the gene matches. CDR3 length: 16 residues. From germline, CDR1 is MNHEY and CDR2 SVGAGI. The CDR3, as DNA: TGTGCCAGCAGTTTCGCGGGACAGGAGAACACCGGGGAGCTGTTTTTT. Residues: CASSFAGQENTGELFF.

This clonotype was seen more than once but under ten times. This sequence joins TRBV28 and TRBJ2-3, with TRBD1 matching over 8 bases. Germline V gives CDR1 MDHEN, CDR2 SYDVKM. There are 15 residues in the CDR3. The J segment lost 3 bases and the V segment lost 5 bases, leaving 7 bases of the junction unmatched. CDR3 bases: TGTGCCAGCAGTGAAACAGGGGGACAGACAGATACGCAGTATTTT. It specifies CASSETGGQTDTQYF.

In this sample, this clonotype turned up a few times. The chain combines TRBV29-1 with TRBJ2-2, with 7 positions matching TRBD1. Germline CDR1 and CDR2: SQVTM and ANQGSEA. V gave up 6 bases and J gave up 1 base; unmatched junction bases: 5. The CDR3 is made up of 14 amino acids. The CDR3 region has the DNA TGCAGCGTGATGACAGGGATGAACACCGGGGAGCTGTTTTTT. Translating gives CSVMTGMNTGELFF.

J is TRBJ1-2 and V is TRBV7-6; 10 nucleotides line up with TRBD1. The CDR3 sequence is 13 residues long. J gave up 8 bases and V 2 bases, and 2 bases lay outside the gene matches. The germline V gene encodes CDR1 SGHVS and CDR2 FNYEAQ. The DNA of the CDR3 is TGTGCCAGCAGCTTACGACAGGGGGCCGGCTACACCTTC. Its translation is CASSLRQGAGYTF.

This clonotype was seen many times. The V gene is TRBV29-1, the J gene TRBJ2-7; TRBD2 matches 11 bases. The CDR3 has 14 residues. Germline CDR1 is SQVTM and CDR2 is ANQGSEA. The trim removed 4 bases at V and 2 bases at J, leaving 4 bases unmatched. In nucleotides, the CDR3 is TGCAGCGTTGGTGGTAGCGGGGGGGCCTACGAGCAGTACTTC. As protein: CSVGGSGGAYEQYF.

This clonotype was counted many times. The rearrangement joins TRBV2 to TRBJ2-5; 9 bases fit TRBD1. J lost 4 bases, V lost 7 bases, and 10 bases had no gene match. This CDR3 has 15 amino acids. The germline V gene has CDR1 SNHLY and CDR2 FYNNEI. Here the CDR3 reads CASTSWVDRGETQYF. Written as DNA, the CDR3 is TGTGCCAGCACCTCTTGGGTGGACAGGGGAGAGACCCAGTACTTC.

This clonotype was seen more than once but under ten times. The V call is TRBV20-1, the J call TRBJ2-3; D not resolved. Germline V gene data show CDR1 as DFQATT and CDR2 as SNEGSKA (reference sequence). This CDR3 is built from 11 residues. V lost 6 bases and J lost 6, with 10 bases in between. The CDR3 loop reads CSAKKMDTQYF. CDR3 bases: TGCAGTGCCAAGAAGATGGATACGCAGTATTTT.

This clonotype was recorded at least ten times. The rearrangement uses TRBV20-1 and TRBJ2-7; unclear D gene. This CDR3 comprises 12 residues. Germline lookup yields CDR1 DFQATT and CDR2 SNEGSKA (reference sequence). Trimming left V 0 bases short and J 1 base short, with 4 bases between. This CDR3 is CSARDHSYEQYF. CDR3 DNA: TGCAGTGCTAGAGATCATTCCTACGAGCAGTACTTC.

Many counts were recorded for this clonotype. V is TRBV20-1 and J is TRBJ1-1; D not resolved. The CDR3 consists of 11 residues. Trimming took 0 bases from V and 8 from J, leaving 7 bases between them. Germline V gene data show CDR1 as DFQATT and CDR2 as SNEGSKA (reference sequence). CDR3 DNA: TGCAGTGCTAGAGATTGGGAGGAAGCTTTCTTT. As protein: CSARDWEEAFF.

The rearrangement joins TRBV20-1 to TRBJ2-1; 10 nucleotides align to TRBD2. V gave up 6 bases and J gave up 5 bases; unmatched junction bases: 16. In germline, CDR1 is DFQATT, CDR2 SNEGSKA (reference sequence). CDR3 size: 17 residues. CDR3 in amino acids: CSASRDPGTSANNEQFF. Written as DNA, the CDR3 is TGCAGTGCCAGCCGTGACCCCGGGACTAGCGCGAACAATGAGCAGTTCTTC.

The chain is built from TRBV27 and TRBJ2-7; D assignment may be TRBD1 or TRBD2 (5 bases each). From germline, CDR1 is MNHEY and CDR2 SMNVEV (reference sequence). The CDR3 runs 16 residues. Trimming removed 4 bases at V and 3 bases at J, with 19 bases between. The DNA for the CDR3 is TGTGCCAGCAGTTCCTCTGGGGCTAGAGGGATCTACGAGCAGTACTTC. Its protein product is CASSSSGARGIYEQYF.

This clonotype was picked up many times. The chain recombines TRBV20-1 with TRBJ2-7; D remains unclear. The CDR3 spans 11 residues. CDR1 is DFQATT and CDR2 is SNEGSKA in the germline V gene (reference sequence). Trimming stripped 3 bases from V and 6 bases from J, with 9 bases between. The CDR3 reads CSASKAPEQYF. In DNA, the CDR3 is TGCAGTGCTAGCAAGGCTCCCGAGCAGTACTTC.

This clonotype was picked up many times. The V call is TRBV6-5, the J call TRBJ2-5; unclear D gene. This CDR3 is built from 15 residues. Germline CDR1 and CDR2: MNHEY and SVGAGI. Between the trimmed V and J ends, which lost 2 bases and 2 bases, there was a span of 12 bases. The CDR3 DNA reads TGTGCCAGCAGTTACCCCGCCGTAGGTCAAGAGACCCAGTACTTC. Translation gives CASSYPAVGQETQYF.

The chain joins TRBV20-1 to TRBJ2-3; D possibly matches TRBD1 or TRBD2 (5 bases each). Germline values: CDR1 DFQATT, CDR2 SNEGSKA (reference sequence). The CDR3 totals 19 residues. Trimming shortened V by 6 bases and J by 0 bases, and 28 bases separated the two germline ends. This CDR3 is CSAELLRDGPTASTDTQYF. The CDR3 DNA sequence: TGCAGTGCCGAACTATTAAGGGACGGTCCTACTGCTAGCACAGATACGCAGTATTTT.

This clonotype was seen a few times. The J gene is TRBJ1-5, the V gene TRBV10-1; D gene uncertain. CDR1 is WNHNN and CDR2 is SYGVQD in the germline V gene (reference sequence). This CDR3 contains 13 residues. Trimming removed 4 bases at V and 7 bases at J, with 11 bases between. The chain's CDR3 is CASSVDRGQPQHF. The CDR3 DNA follows: TGCGCCAGCAGTGTCGATCGGGGACAGCCCCAGCATTTT.

In its sample, this clonotype was seen a few times. As DNA, the CDR3 is TGTGCCAGCAGTCATCCGTCCCCGGTCATTCAGTACTTC. It codes for CASSHPSPVIQYF. The rearrangement uses TRBV2 and TRBJ2-4; D is uncertain. Germline lookup yields CDR1 SNHLY and CDR2 FYNNEI. V was shortened by 5 bases and J by 9 bases, with 14 bases between the two germline ends. The CDR3 sequence is 13 residues long.

This chain connects TRBV6-1 to TRBJ2-3; D may correspond to TRBD1 or TRBD2 (5 bases each). This CDR3 region has 14 residues. V dropped 4 bases and J dropped 1 base, with 9 bases sitting between them. CDR1 MNHNS and CDR2 SASEGT come from the germline V gene. Here the CDR3 reads CASSARGGTDTQYF. The CDR3 bases are TGTGCCAGCAGTGCGAGGGGTGGCACAGATACGCAGTATTTT.

The chain combines TRBV29-1 with TRBJ2-7; 9 bases are shared with TRBD1. This CDR3 spans 14 amino acids. The junction had 15 bases not matched to a gene; V was cut back by 6 bases and J by 9 bases. Germline CDR1 and CDR2: SQVTM and ANQGSEA. The CDR3 nucleotides read TGCAGCGTCCAGGTCGACAGGGGGTCAAACCGGCAGTACTTC. It codes for CSVQVDRGSNRQYF.

The rearrangement links TRBV20-1 to TRBJ2-1; TRBD1 matches at 11 bases. The junction had 6 bases not matched to a gene; V was cut back by 3 bases and J by 8 bases. The germline CDR1 and CDR2 sequences are DFQATT and SNEGSKA (reference sequence). The CDR3 spans 14 residues. The CDR3 here is CSARDRGLLDEQFF. The CDR3 coding sequence is TGCAGTGCTAGGGACAGGGGGCTGTTGGATGAGCAGTTCTTC.

The chain links TRBV12-3 or TRBV12-4 to TRBJ1-1, with D perhaps TRBD1 (5 bases). Trimming removed 6 bases from V and 1 base from J, with 15 bases in between. CDR3 size: 15 residues. The CDR3 nucleotides read TGTGCCAGCAGAAAGAGGGACCGGAAGAACACTGAAGCTTTCTTT. Its protein product is CASRKRDRKNTEAFF.

A word on this clonotype: A much larger clone differs by one base, so this may be a read error. The rearrangement uses TRBV5-1 and TRBJ2-5, with D possibly being TRBD1 (5 bases). Germline assignment: CDR1 SGHRS and CDR2 YFSETQ. CDR3 size: 13 residues. CDR3 nucleotide sequence: TGCGCCAGCAGAACAGGTTACCAAGAGACCCAGAACTTC. This gives the protein CASRTGYQETQNF.

The rearrangement links TRBV3-1 to TRBJ2-7; 10 bases line up with TRBD2. V was clipped by 4 bases and J by 1 base; unmatched bases: 10. The CDR3 is made up of 17 amino acids. Germline V gene sequence: CDR1 LGHDT, CDR2 YNNKEL (reference sequence). The CDR3 loop is CASSRVIAGGGSYEQYF. The CDR3, as DNA: TGTGCCAGCAGCCGGGTTATAGCGGGGGGCGGGTCCTACGAGCAGTACTTC.